This TCR beta chain was captured in a study of monozygotic twins with inflammatory bowel disease. Study results and limitations: In the analysis, different T cell subtypes could not be told apart.

TCRdb re-called the 5' RACE reads and shows each CDR3 protein once, DNA omitted. The sample table sets out some 330,000 distinct CDR3 sequences. As concerns this clonotype: Its antigen is as yet unknown.

The CDR3 loop spans 18 amino acids. In germline, CDR1 is SGHAT, CDR2 FQNNGV. The receptor's source is a human donor with ulcerative colitis or Crohn's disease, or a healthy co-twin of an affected twin (not recorded which). The sample was blood. The V gene is TRBV11-2, the J gene TRBJ2-5; with no DNA, the TCRdb D assignment of TRBD1 cannot be verified. CDR3 amino acids: CASSPGSLSRTRGETQYF.